What follows are 15 T cell receptor beta chains derived from one specimen sequenced in a study of naive CD8 T cells in extremely preterm neonates. The assay was immunoSEQ multiplex PCR, and TCRdb's table has in-frame clones only and misses some. This sample carries a few thousand clones, 97% of them seen once, and the ten largest clones take around 0.5%. Deliveries were elective term cesareans at about 37-42 weeks, with no labor or membrane rupture. Sequencing used naive CD8+ T cells from cord blood. All receptors come from a newborn in good health.

The chain couples TRBV4-3 to TRBJ2-1; TRBD2 aligns across 7 bases. Trimming at V came to 0 bases and at J to 0 bases, leaving 8 bases not matched to a gene. Germline CDR1 reads LGHNA; CDR2 reads YSLEER. The CDR3 runs 18 residues. CDR3 loop: CASSQDRAGVSSYNEQFF. CDR3 in DNA: TGCGCCAGCAGCCAAGATCGCGCGGGGGTTAGCTCCTACAATGAGCAGTTCTTC.

This clone was detected only once. This rearrangement joins TRBV7-8 to TRBJ1-1, with D perhaps TRBD1 (6 bases). V was shortened by 4 bases and J by 4 bases, with 19 bases between the two germline ends. The CDR3 runs to 16 residues. Germline-derived CDR1 and CDR2 are SGHVS and FQNEAQ. CDR3 nucleotides: TGTGCCAGCAGCTCCTTCCCCGGGGGGGGGCGCACTGAAGCTTTCTTT. Encoded protein: CASSSFPGGGRTEAFF.

The rearrangement joins TRBV18 to TRBJ1-2; 7 bases match TRBD1. In germline, CDR1 is KGHSH, CDR2 LQKENI. The V gene end was trimmed by 3 bases and the J gene end by 5 bases; junction bases not matched to a gene: 6. The CDR3 consists of 14 residues. CDR3 sequence reads: CASSPQGGQYGYTF. The CDR3 DNA reads as TGTGCCAGCTCACCGCAGGGGGGACAATATGGCTACACCTTC.

V is TRBV19 and J is TRBJ2-7, with TRBD1 as a possible D gene (6 bases). The CDR3 has 14 residues. Germline assignment: CDR1 LNHDA and CDR2 SQIVND (reference sequence). Trimming cost V 3 bases and J 5 bases, with 14 bases left between them. DNA for the CDR3: TGTGCCAGTAGTATGACAGGCCTTATCGACGAGCAGTACTTC. Amino acid sequence: CASSMTGLIDEQYF. The full variable domain, rest sourced from reference TRBV19 and TRBJ2-7, is DGGITQSPKYLFRKEGQNVTLSCEQNLNHDAMYWYRQDPGQGLRLIYYSQIVNDFQKGDIAEGYSVSREKKESFPLTVTSAQKNPTAFYLCASSMTGLIDEQYFGPGTRLTVT.

The chain employs TRBV27 and TRBJ1-2; 8 bases align to TRBD1. The germline V gene encodes CDR1 MNHEY and CDR2 SMNVEV (reference sequence). The CDR3 covers 12 residues. V shed 7 bases and J 4 bases; nucleotides not matched to a gene: 2. This CDR3 reads CASTGGGYGYTF. The CDR3 DNA reads TGTGCCAGCACAGGGGGCGGCTATGGCTACACCTTC.

The V call is TRBV7-9, the J call TRBJ2-3; 7 bases align to TRBD1. Germline lookup yields CDR1 SEHNR and CDR2 FQNEAQ (reference sequence). There are 13 residues in the CDR3. V lost 3 bases and J lost 5; bases outside the gene matches: 2. In DNA, the CDR3 is TGTGCCAGCAGCTTGGGACAGTTAGATACGCAGTATTTT. This codes for CASSLGQLDTQYF.

The V and J genes are TRBV7-9 and TRBJ2-7, with unresolved D. Trimming pared 4 bases from V and 4 bases from J, leaving 17 bases between. The germline V gene encodes CDR1 SEHNR and CDR2 FQNEAQ (reference sequence). The CDR3 is made up of 15 amino acids. The CDR3 reads CASSSDRVEPYEQYF. CDR3 DNA sequence: TGTGCCAGCAGCTCCGACCGGGTCGAGCCTTACGAGCAGTACTTC.

The chain links TRBV28 to TRBJ2-1; possibly TRBD1 for D (7 bases). There are 13 residues in the CDR3. V gave up 4 bases and J gave up 5 bases, with 9 bases separating them. CDR1 and CDR2 (germline): MDHEN, SYDVKM. CDR3 bases: TGTGCCAGCAGTTCCAGGGGGGACAATGAGCAGTTCTTC. Translating it yields CASSSRGDNEQFF. Drawing the rest from reference TRBV28 and TRBJ2-1, the complete variable domain is DVKVTQSSRYLVKRTGEKVFLECVQDMDHENMFWYRQDPGLGLRLIYFSYDVKMKEKGDIPEGYSVSREKKERFSLILESASTNQTSMYLCASSSRGDNEQFFGPGTRLTVL.

The chain uses TRBV27 and TRBJ1-2; TRBD1 agrees at 9 bases. This CDR3 spans 14 amino acids. V was pared by 2 bases and J by 5 bases, with 3 bases of the junction left unmatched. CDR1 is MNHEY, CDR2 SMNVEV, per germline (reference sequence). CDR3 bases: TGTGCCAGCAGTTTAAGGGGGACAGGGTATGGCTACACCTTC. This sequence encodes CASSLRGTGYGYTF.

This chain connects TRBV11-3 to TRBJ1-1; no clear D. Germline CDR1 is SGHNT and CDR2 is YENEEA. This CDR3 has 15 residues. Trimming cost V 0 bases and J 3 bases, with 11 bases left between them. CDR3 sequence: CASSLDPGGDTEAFF. The CDR3 region has the DNA TGTGCCAGCAGCTTAGATCCGGGAGGAGACACTGAAGCTTTCTTT.

The genes are TRBV5-1 and TRBJ1-1, with a possible D match to TRBD1 (5 bases). Germline V CDR1 and CDR2: SGHRS, YFSETQ. This CDR3 comprises 14 residues. Trimming removed 1 base at V and 1 base at J, with 8 bases between. The CDR3 region has the DNA TGCGCCAGCAGCTTGTCTACAGGGAACACTGAAGCTTTCTTT. Translation: CASSLSTGNTEAFF.

Comment on this clone: The germline gene is not matched at one end of the junction; a read error may be the cause. CDR3 DNA: TGTGCCAGCAGCCTAGCGGGGGGGAGCTCTGGGGCCAACGTCCTGACTTTC. It translates to CASSLAGGSSGANVLTF. V gene TRBV7-9 combines with J gene TRBJ2-6; 12 positions agree with TRBD2. The CDR3 is 17 residues long. Germline V gene lookup returns CDR1 SEHNR and CDR2 FQNEAQ (reference sequence).

The chain links TRBV10-3 to TRBJ2-1; 7 nucleotides line up with TRBD1. The V and J ends lost 4 bases and 1 base, in that order; junction bases with no gene match: 10. This CDR3 contains 17 residues. Germline V gene sequence: CDR1 ENHRY, CDR2 SYGVKD. CDR3 region: CAISAPRQGYSYNEQFF. CDR3 bases: TGTGCCATCAGTGCCCCCCGACAGGGCTATTCCTACAATGAGCAGTTCTTC.

The chain uses TRBV27 and TRBJ2-3; 9 bases agree with TRBD1. Losses at the gene ends were 2 bases for V and 5 bases for J; bases not matched to a gene: 5. Germline CDR1 is MNHEY and CDR2 is SMNVEV (reference sequence). This CDR3 region has 15 residues. Here the CDR3 DNA reads TGTGCCAGCAGTTTACGGGACAGGGACGGAGATACGCAGTATTTT. This encodes CASSLRDRDGDTQYF.

This clone was recorded only once. V is TRBV4-3 and J is TRBJ2-2; 10 nucleotides match TRBD2. Germline values: CDR1 LGHNA, CDR2 YSLEER. This CDR3 region has 15 residues. V trimming: 2 bases; J trimming: 4 bases; junction bases outside the gene matches: 1. The CDR3 sequence is CASSQRLAGTGELFF. The CDR3 DNA reads TGCGCCAGCAGCCAACGACTAGCGGGCACCGGGGAGCTGTTTTTT.